This T cell receptor beta chain was profiled in a study of cytomegalovirus exposure and HLA in healthy donors. Germline V lookup: CDR1 SNHLY, CDR2 FYNNEI. The CDR3 is 14 residues long. Trimming stripped 3 bases from V and 5 bases from J, with 13 bases between. A multiplex PCR was run with 60 Vbeta primers and 13 Jbeta primers. Some clones are missing from TCRdb's copy, which holds only in-frame ones; the method was immunoSEQ multiplex PCR. The sample lists about 120,000 clones; roughly 77% were seen once. The receptor was isolated from a man aged 40-49 years in good health and CMV-seronegative. The gene calls are TRBV2 and TRBJ2-5; tentatively, D is TRBD1 (5 bases). Sequenced material: PBMCs. The CDR3 DNA reads as TGTGCCAGCAGTGAGGGCAGGGCCGGGGAGACCCAGTACTTC. Translation: CASSEGRAGETQYF.